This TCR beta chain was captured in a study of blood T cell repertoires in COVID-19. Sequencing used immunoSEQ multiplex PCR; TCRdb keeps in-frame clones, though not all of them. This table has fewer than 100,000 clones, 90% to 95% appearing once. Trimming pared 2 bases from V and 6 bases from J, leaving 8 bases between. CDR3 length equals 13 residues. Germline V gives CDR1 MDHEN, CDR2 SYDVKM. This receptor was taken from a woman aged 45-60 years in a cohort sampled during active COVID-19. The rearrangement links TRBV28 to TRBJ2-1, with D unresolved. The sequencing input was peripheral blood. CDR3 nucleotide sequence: TGTGCCAGCAGTTTAATCTCAGGCAATGAGCAGTTCTTC. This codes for CASSLISGNEQFF.